This is a list of T cell receptor beta chains from one sample in a study of cytomegalovirus exposure and HLA in healthy donors. TCRdb's copy holds only in-frame clones and misses some; the assay was immunoSEQ multiplex PCR. The top ten clones hold approximately 10% of a sample with 55,000 to 75,000 clones, 74% of them seen once. The specimen sequenced was PBMCs. The origin of the receptors is a human donor in good health. CDR3s include the opening cysteine and the closing phenylalanine or tryptophan. The D gene is left open where the match is weak. Clone size is not always given. Where it is, it says once, few, many or a class for expanded clones.

TRBJ1-5,NA,14,TRBV9,NA,TGTGCCAGCAGCGGGGGGCAGGGAAATCAGCCCCAGCATTTT,CASSGGQGNQPQHF
TRBJ2-5,TRBD2,14,TRBV7-6,NA,TGTGCCAGCAGCTGGCTAGCGGGGCAAGAGACCCAGTACTTC,CASSWLAGQETQYF
TRBJ1-2,NA,13,TRBV6-5,NA,TGTGCCAGCAGTATCGGACAGCTCTATGGCTACACCTTC,CASSIGQLYGYTF
TRBJ1-1,TRBD1,14,TRBV25-1,NA,TGTGCCAGCAGTGCCGACAGGGGCAACACTGAAGCTTTCTTT,CASSADRGNTEAFF
TRBJ1-5,NA,13,TRBV2,few,TGTGCCAGCAGTGATGAGGTCCTTCAGCCCCAGCATTTT,CASSDEVLQPQHF
TRBJ2-2,NA,13,TRBV27,NA,TGTGCCAGCAGCAGGGGTTATGAAGGGGAGCTGTTTTTT,CASSRGYEGELFF
TRBJ1-1,TRBD1,16,TRBV7-9,once,TGTGCCAGCAGTCAATCCAGGGGGCGCAAGAACACTGAAGCTTTCTTT,CASSQSRGRKNTEAFF
TRBJ1-2,TRBD1,15,TRBV5-1,NA,TGCGCCAGCAGCCCCCGGACAGGGGATAGGTATGGCTACACCTTC,CASSPRTGDRYGYTF
TRBJ1-1,NA,18,TRBV4-1,NA,TGCGCCAGCAGCCAAGGTAGGGGACAACCTTTCGTGAACACTGAAGCTTTCTTT,CASSQGRGQPFVNTEAFF
TRBJ2-5,TRBD2,15,TRBV6-5,NA,TGTGCCAGCAGTTACCAGCGGGAGGGCCGGGAGACCCAGTACTTC,CASSYQREGRETQYF
TRBJ1-2,NA,13,TRBV9,NA,TGTGCCAGCATGCGGTCAGCTAACTATGGCTACACCTTC,CASMRSANYGYTF
TRBJ2-2,TRBD1,16,TRBV29-1,NA,TGCAGCGTTGAAGTCGGGACAGGGGGCAACACCGGGGAGCTGTTTTTT,CSVEVGTGGNTGELFF
TRBJ2-7,TRBD1,14,TRBV6-1,NA,TGTGCCAGCAGCTTAACAGGGGCTGCCTACGAGCAGTACTTC,CASSLTGAAYEQYF
TRBJ1-5,NA,15,TRBV2,NA,TGTGCCAGCAACTTCTGGGGGGATAGCAATCAGCCCCAGCATTTT,CASNFWGDSNQPQHF
TRBJ2-1,TRBD1,17,TRBV9,NA,TGTGCCAGCAGCGTGGGAGTGACAGGGGGAATCTACAATGAGCAGTTCTTC,CASSVGVTGGIYNEQFF
TRBJ1-2,TRBD1,14,TRBV7-9,NA,TGTTCCAGCAGCTCCGGGACAGGGCTTCATGGCTACACCTTC,CSSSSGTGLHGYTF
TRBJ2-1,NA,16,TRBV4-1,NA,TGCGCCAGCAGCCCCCCGGGCCTCGGGGGCTACAATGAGCAGTTCTTC,CASSPPGLGGYNEQFF
TRBJ2-1,TRBD2,16,TRBV7-3,NA,TGTGCCAGCAGCTCCCGACTAGCGGGAGGAGGCAATGAGCAGTTCTTC,CASSSRLAGGGNEQFF
TRBJ2-1,NA,15,TRBV5-1,NA,TGCGCCAGCAGTCCCGTCCCTCTCTCCTACAATGAGCAGTTCTTC,CASSPVPLSYNEQFF
TRBJ2-6,TRBD1,17,TRBV5-6,NA,TGTGCCAGCAGCCCCCCACAGGGGATCTCTGGGGCCAACGTCCTGACTTTC,CASSPPQGISGANVLTF
TRBJ2-7,NA,12,TRBV30,NA,TGTGCCTGGAGGCCCGTAAGGGGCGAGCAGTACTTC,CAWRPVRGEQYF
TRBJ2-1,TRBD1,14,TRBV6-1,NA,TGTGCCAGCAGTGCGGGACAGGGGGCTGATGAGCAGTTCTTC,CASSAGQGADEQFF
TRBJ1-1,NA,12,TRBV21-1,NA,TGTGCCAGCAGCAAAGCTAAAGGGGGTGCTTTCTTT,CASSKAKGGAFF